The 18 T cell receptor beta chains reported below all come from one sample, sequenced in a study of shared clonotypes between healthy human individuals. Profiled with immunoSEQ multiplex PCR; TCRdb holds only in-frame clones, not every one. The sample consists of some 1 million clones, around 76% of them appearing once. Material for sequencing was memory CD4+ T cells sorted from blood. Subset: CD45RA-negative fraction. These receptors all stem from a man aged 18 to 30 in good health.

Notes on this clone: At one of its ends the junction is not consistent with the germline gene, which may arise from a read error. In DNA form, the CDR3 reads TGTGCCAGCAGGTACTTCTATGGCTACACCTTC. Translation: CASRYFYGYTF. The chain joins TRBV6-5 to TRBJ1-2; D ambiguous. This CDR3 has 11 residues. CDR1 is MNHEY and CDR2 is SVGAGI in the germline V gene.

This clone was counted at least ten times. The chain recombines TRBV4-1 with TRBJ1-1; D is unresolved. Germline V lookup: CDR1 MGHRA, CDR2 YSYEKL. The CDR3 runs to 16 residues. The V gene lost 0 bases and the J gene lost 3 bases, with 14 bases spanning the gap. For the CDR3, the DNA is TGCGCCAGCAGCCAAGATCCCGACGCACGATACACTGAAGCTTTCTTT. Translating it yields CASSQDPDARYTEAFF.

A few counts support this clone. The CDR3 sequence is CACPRQGLDGYTF. CDR3 sequence (DNA): TGTGCCTGCCCCCGACAGGGTCTGGATGGCTACACCTTC. The V gene is TRBV30, the J gene TRBJ1-2; 7 nucleotides line up with TRBD1. The CDR3 runs 13 residues. Germline loops: CDR1 GTSNPN, CDR2 SVGIG (reference sequence). Trimming removed 6 bases from V and 6 bases from J; junction bases left unmatched: 10.

This chain joins TRBV19 and TRBJ1-3; D perhaps matches TRBD1 (5 bases). This CDR3 has 16 amino acids. Germline V lookup: CDR1 LNHDA, CDR2 SQIVND (reference sequence). The ends were cut back, 10 bases at V and 9 bases at J, with 28 bases in the middle. The CDR3 region is CAIRNPVTGGLPTIYF. DNA of the CDR3: TGTGCCATTAGAAACCCGGTCACAGGCGGGCTTCCCACCATATATTTT.

Of note for this clone: Other DNA sequences from this sample encode an identical CDR3 as well. The CDR3 loop reads CASSPRQGSSYEQYF. CDR3 bases: TGCGCCAGCAGCCCGCGACAGGGGAGCTCCTACGAGCAGTACTTC. This rearrangement joins TRBV5-1 to TRBJ2-7; 8 bases fit TRBD1. Germline V CDR1 and CDR2: SGHRS, YFSETQ. V lost 4 bases and J lost 0; bases outside the gene matches: 6. The CDR3 is 15 residues long.

J is TRBJ2-7 and V is TRBV2, with 11 nucleotides matching TRBD2. The CDR3 has 14 residues. Trimming at V came to 6 bases and at J to 4 bases, leaving 5 bases not matched to a gene. Germline CDR1 SNHLY, CDR2 FYNNEI. The CDR3 loop reads CASRRLAGTYEQYF. The CDR3 nucleotides are TGTGCCAGCAGGAGACTAGCGGGAACTTACGAGCAGTACTTC.

This clone is a singleton in its sample. Other DNA sequences within the sample encode an identical CDR3. The chain couples TRBV18 to TRBJ2-5; perhaps TRBD2 as D (6 bases). There are 12 residues in the CDR3. V was clipped by 3 bases and J by 5 bases, with 7 bases between them. Per germline, CDR1 KGHSH and CDR2 LQKENI. CDR3 coding DNA: TGTGCCAGCTCACCTCGGGGGGAGACCCAGTACTTC. This translates into CASSPRGETQYF.

About this clone itself: This specimen includes other DNA sequences encoding the same CDR3. This chain connects TRBV5-1 to TRBJ1-1; TRBD1 is a possible D gene (5 bases). The CDR3 runs to 14 residues. The V end lost 0 bases, the J end lost 2 bases, and 8 bases lay between the germline ends. Germline assignment: CDR1 SGHRS and CDR2 YFSETQ. CDR3 loop: CASSLGGQNTEAFF. Written as DNA, the CDR3 is TGCGCCAGCAGCTTGGGGGGCCAAAACACTGAAGCTTTCTTT.

The V and J genes are TRBV29-1 and TRBJ1-5; D remains unclear. Germline V lookup: CDR1 SQVTM, CDR2 ANQGSEA. This CDR3 region has 13 residues. Trimming pared 3 bases from V and 2 bases from J, leaving 8 bases between. CDR3 in amino acids: CSVEAGGNQPQHF. Written as DNA, the CDR3 is TGCAGCGTTGAGGCCGGGGGCAATCAGCCCCAGCATTTT.

This clone was picked up one time. Here the CDR3 reads CAWSALDSGNTIYF. The CDR3 coding sequence is TGTGCCTGGAGTGCTTTAGATTCTGGAAACACCATATATTTT. The V call is TRBV30, the J call TRBJ1-3; D ambiguous. The CDR3 runs to 14 residues. CDR1 is GTSNPN and CDR2 is SVGIG in the germline V gene (reference sequence). V shed 1 base and J shed 1 base, with 8 bases lying between them.

This clone was seen a handful of times. The chain employs TRBV19 and TRBJ2-1; D gene unclear. Trimming shortened V by 8 bases and J by 4 bases, and 9 bases separated the two germline ends. This CDR3 has 12 residues. Germline CDR1 is LNHDA and CDR2 is SQIVND (reference sequence). The CDR3 DNA reads as TGTGCCAGTTCAGCTCGGTACAATGAGCAGTTCTTC. It is translated as CASSARYNEQFF.

Concerning this clone itself: Other DNA sequences in this specimen translate into the identical CDR3. The chain has TRBV30 and TRBJ2-7; a possible D gene is TRBD2 (6 bases). CDR1 GTSNPN and CDR2 SVGIG come from the germline V gene (reference sequence). The length of the CDR3 is 13 residues. V was pared by 2 bases and J by 1 base, with 9 bases between. The CDR3 is CAWSSGRSYEQYF. The CDR3 nucleotides read TGTGCCTGGAGTTCAGGGAGGTCCTACGAGCAGTACTTC.

The chain joins TRBV6-4 to TRBJ2-2, with a weak D call TRBD1 (6 bases). Germline CDR1 is MRHNA and CDR2 is SNTAGT. Trimming shortened V by 3 bases and J by 5 bases, and 10 bases separated the two germline ends. The CDR3 consists of 14 residues. The DNA of the CDR3 is TGTGCCAGCAGTGAAAACACAGGGACCGGGGAGCTGTTTTTT. Translating it yields CASSENTGTGELFF.

This chain joins TRBV7-2 and TRBJ2-4, with D perhaps TRBD1 (5 bases). Germline CDR1 is SGHTA and CDR2 is FQGNSA. V was pared by 1 base and J by 4 bases, with 14 bases between. The CDR3 spans 16 residues. The CDR3 loop reads CASSLVVLGDKNIQYF. The CDR3 coding sequence is TGTGCCAGCAGCTTAGTTGTCCTAGGGGATAAAAACATTCAGTACTTC.

V usage is TRBV5-4 and J usage is TRBJ2-1; D might be TRBD1 (5 bases). V was pared by 0 bases and J by 6 bases, with 13 bases between. The germline gives CDR1 SGHNT, CDR2 YYREEE (reference sequence). The CDR3 runs 15 residues. The CDR3 sequence: CASSLDRNPINEQFF. The DNA for the CDR3 is TGTGCCAGCAGCTTGGACAGGAATCCTATCAATGAGCAGTTCTTC.

The CDR3 here is CASSLGTGTEAFF. As DNA, the CDR3 is TGTGCCAGCAGCCTGGGTACGGGGACTGAAGCTTTCTTT. The J gene is TRBJ1-1, the V gene TRBV6-5; D unclear. The V end was cut by 6 bases, the J end by 5 bases, with 13 bases between. The CDR3 extends over 13 amino acids. Germline V gives CDR1 MNHEY, CDR2 SVGAGI.

CDR3 sequence reads: CASTLRSQYF. CDR3 in DNA: TGTGCCAGCACCCTCAGGTCCCAGTACTTC. The chain is built from TRBV5-6 and TRBJ2-5; D call uncertain. With 6 bases removed from V and 9 bases from J, the gap between germline ends came to 9 bases. The CDR3 is 10 residues long. CDR1 is SGHDT, CDR2 YYEEEE, per germline.

Concerning this clone: At the DNA level, this CDR3 is encoded by other sequences in the same sample as well. This chain uses TRBV5-1 with TRBJ1-1; no clear D. V shed 0 bases and J shed 1 base, with 7 bases lying between them. CDR1 SGHRS and CDR2 YFSETQ come from the germline V gene. The CDR3 spans 14 residues. Here the CDR3 reads CASSLGEGNTEAFF. The CDR3, as DNA: TGCGCCAGCAGCTTGGGGGAAGGGAACACTGAAGCTTTCTTT.